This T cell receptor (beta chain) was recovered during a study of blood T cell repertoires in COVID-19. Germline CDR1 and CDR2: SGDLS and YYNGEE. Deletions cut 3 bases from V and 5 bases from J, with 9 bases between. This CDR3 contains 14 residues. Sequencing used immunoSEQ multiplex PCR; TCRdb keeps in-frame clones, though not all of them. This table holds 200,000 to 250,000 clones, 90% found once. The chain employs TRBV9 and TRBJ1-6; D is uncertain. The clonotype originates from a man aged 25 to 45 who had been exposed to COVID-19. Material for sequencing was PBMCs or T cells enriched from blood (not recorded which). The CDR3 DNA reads TGTGCCAGCAGCGCCCAGTCAAATAATTCACCCCTCCACTTT. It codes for CASSAQSNNSPLHF.